This TCR beta chain derives from a study of blood T cell repertoires in COVID-19. The CDR3 runs to 13 residues. The germline V gene has CDR1 SQVTM and CDR2 ANQGSEA. The V and J ends lost 8 bases and 4 bases, in that order; junction bases with no gene match: 7. Sequencing was performed with immunoSEQ multiplex PCR; in TCRdb, only in-frame clones are kept and a portion is missing. The data hold 250,000 to 300,000 clones, with approximately 91% observed a single time. What was sequenced was peripheral blood. This TCR was sampled from a woman in her thirties with acute or convalescent COVID-19. This chain links TRBV29-1 with TRBJ1-1; the match to TRBD1 covers 10 bases. The CDR3 sequence is CSQTGGASTEAFF. In nucleotides, the CDR3 is TGCAGCCAGACAGGGGGCGCCAGCACTGAAGCTTTCTTT.